This TCR beta chain was recorded in a study of shared clonotypes between healthy human individuals. Across the whole study: In total, the donors were a couple of women and a few men aged 18 to 49. Study-wide findings and caveats: Among donors, the sharing of clonotypes was expected to be influenced by sequencing depth.

None of the donors, who were healthy HIV-negative adults, had recently had acute infections or vaccinations. In the case of this clone: Its antigen is unidentified.

PCR replicates performed on unsorted PBMC used 300 ng DNA, tens of thousands of T cell genomes. TCRdb's table, derived via immunoSEQ multiplex PCR, lists solely in-frame clones and lacks some. Here the sample spans 450,000 to 600,000 clones, around 74% being singletons. J lost 6 bases, V lost 5 bases, and 8 bases had no gene match. The CDR3 is made up of 15 amino acids. Germline V gene lookup returns CDR1 MGHDK and CDR2 SYGVNS. The specimen sequenced was PBMCs. V gene TRBV25-1 combines with J gene TRBJ2-1; TRBD1 aligns across 9 bases. This clonotype was sampled from a woman between 40 and 50 years old in good health. Some clones in this sample may be carry-over from other donors' samples. CDR3 in amino acids: CASSLGTGNPNEQFF. The CDR3 bases are TGTGCCAGCAGTCTCGGGACAGGGAATCCCAATGAGCAGTTCTTC.